A selection of T cell receptor beta chains follows, all from one sample in a study of shared clonotypes between healthy human individuals. Clones were sequenced by immunoSEQ multiplex PCR, and TCRdb holds only the in-frame ones, with some missing. This table holds nearly 2 million clones, about 94% found once. Source material: naive CD8+ T cells sorted from blood. These receptors came from a young man in good health. CDR3s include the opening cysteine and the closing phenylalanine or tryptophan. Each record gives: CDR3 protein, CDR3 DNA, J gene, CDR3 length, D gene, V gene, clone size. The D gene is left open where the match is weak. Size is stated for part of the rows, as once, few or many counts, or as a class when the clone is expanded.

cdr3_aa: CASSFQGGGGSYEQYF; cdr3_nt: TGCGCCAGCAGCTTTCAGGGGGGCGGGGGTTCCTACGAGCAGTACTTC; j_call: TRBJ2-7; cdr3_length: 16; d_call: .; v_call: TRBV4-1; clone_size: .
cdr3_aa: CASSWSTSNTGELFF; cdr3_nt: TGTGCCAGCAGTTGGTCCACATCGAACACCGGGGAGCTGTTTTTT; j_call: TRBJ2-2; cdr3_length: 15; d_call: .; v_call: TRBV6-5; clone_size: once
cdr3_aa: CAWNSDRAWMYQETQYF; cdr3_nt: TGTGCCTGGAATTCGGACAGGGCCTGGATGTACCAAGAGACCCAGTACTTC; j_call: TRBJ2-5; cdr3_length: 17; d_call: TRBD1; v_call: TRBV30; clone_size: .
cdr3_aa: CASSAQDRLYEQYF; cdr3_nt: TGTGCCAGCAGCGCCCAAGACAGACTCTACGAGCAGTACTTC; j_call: TRBJ2-7; cdr3_length: 14; d_call: .; v_call: TRBV7-9; clone_size: .
cdr3_aa: CASSLERRWRDYNSPLHF; cdr3_nt: TGTGCCAGCAGCTTAGAGAGGCGCTGGAGGGACTATAATTCACCCCTCCACTTT; j_call: TRBJ1-6; cdr3_length: 18; d_call: .; v_call: TRBV11-2; clone_size: .
cdr3_aa: CASSQNGGLAEDTQYF; cdr3_nt: TGTGCCAGCAGCCAAAACGGGGGGCTTGCGGAAGATACGCAGTATTTT; j_call: TRBJ2-3; cdr3_length: 16; d_call: .; v_call: TRBV7-9; clone_size: .
cdr3_aa: CASSYGGYTEAFF; cdr3_nt: TGTGCCAGCAGTTACGGAGGTTACACTGAAGCTTTCTTT; j_call: TRBJ1-1; cdr3_length: 13; d_call: .; v_call: TRBV6-5; clone_size: few
cdr3_aa: CASSSLGVYEQYF; cdr3_nt: TGTGCCAGCAGTTCCCTGGGGGTCTACGAGCAGTACTTC; j_call: TRBJ2-7; cdr3_length: 13; d_call: .; v_call: TRBV27; clone_size: .
cdr3_aa: CASSFPGTNQPQHF; cdr3_nt: TGTGCCAGCAGTTTTCCTGGAACCAATCAGCCCCAGCATTTT; j_call: TRBJ1-5; cdr3_length: 14; d_call: .; v_call: TRBV27; clone_size: .
cdr3_aa: CASSLGGDEQYF; cdr3_nt: TGTGCCAGCAGCTTGGGGGGGGACGAGCAGTACTTC; j_call: TRBJ2-7; cdr3_length: 12; d_call: .; v_call: TRBV5-4; clone_size: .
cdr3_aa: CASSLAGYEQYF; cdr3_nt: TGTGCCAGCAGCTTAGCAGGCTACGAGCAGTACTTC; j_call: TRBJ2-7; cdr3_length: 12; d_call: .; v_call: TRBV11-2; clone_size: few
cdr3_aa: CASTERQANIQYF; cdr3_nt: TGTGCCAGCACCGAGAGACAGGCGAACATTCAGTACTTC; j_call: TRBJ2-4; cdr3_length: 13; d_call: .; v_call: TRBV13; clone_size: .
cdr3_aa: CASSVGGFPYEQYF; cdr3_nt: TGTGCCAGCAGCGTAGGAGGGTTTCCCTACGAGCAGTACTTC; j_call: TRBJ2-7; cdr3_length: 14; d_call: .; v_call: TRBV9; clone_size: .
cdr3_aa: CASSSDNTEAFF; cdr3_nt: TGCGCCAGCAGCTCAGATAACACTGAAGCTTTCTTT; j_call: TRBJ1-1; cdr3_length: 12; d_call: .; v_call: TRBV5-1; clone_size: .
cdr3_aa: CASSHGDSVNEKLFF; cdr3_nt: TGTGCCAGCAGTCACGGGGACAGCGTTAATGAAAAACTGTTTTTT; j_call: TRBJ1-4; cdr3_length: 15; d_call: TRBD1; v_call: TRBV9; clone_size: .
cdr3_aa: CASGLDLTGELFF; cdr3_nt: TGTGCCAGCGGACTCGACTTGACCGGGGAGCTGTTTTTT; j_call: TRBJ2-2; cdr3_length: 13; d_call: .; v_call: TRBV9; clone_size: .
cdr3_aa: CASSFIPGETQYF; cdr3_nt: TGTGCCAGCAGTTTCATCCCCGGAGAGACCCAGTACTTC; j_call: TRBJ2-5; cdr3_length: 13; d_call: .; v_call: TRBV28; clone_size: .
cdr3_aa: CASSLAGTGVPYEQYF; cdr3_nt: TGTGCCAGCAGCTTAGCTGGGACAGGGGTCCCCTACGAGCAGTACTTC; j_call: TRBJ2-7; cdr3_length: 16; d_call: TRBD1; v_call: TRBV7-8; clone_size: .
cdr3_aa: CASSKRTAHYEQYF; cdr3_nt: TGCGCCAGCAGTAAGAGGACAGCCCACTACGAGCAGTACTTC; j_call: TRBJ2-7; cdr3_length: 14; d_call: .; v_call: TRBV10-2; clone_size: once
cdr3_aa: CASSGTASSYNEQFF; cdr3_nt: TGTGCCAGCAGTGGTACAGCCAGCTCCTACAATGAGCAGTTCTTC; j_call: TRBJ2-1; cdr3_length: 15; d_call: .; v_call: TRBV25-1; clone_size: once
cdr3_aa: CASSITGAIHNEQFF; cdr3_nt: TGTGCCAGCAGTATCACAGGGGCGATCCACAATGAGCAGTTCTTC; j_call: TRBJ2-1; cdr3_length: 15; d_call: TRBD1; v_call: TRBV27; clone_size: few
cdr3_aa: CASSQERSGPNTGELFF; cdr3_nt: TGCGCCAGCAGCCAAGAACGGTCAGGGCCGAACACCGGGGAGCTGTTTTTT; j_call: TRBJ2-2; cdr3_length: 17; d_call: .; v_call: TRBV4-1; clone_size: .
cdr3_aa: CASSYKGADGELFF; cdr3_nt: TGTGCCAGCAGCTATAAAGGGGCTGACGGGGAGCTGTTTTTT; j_call: TRBJ2-2; cdr3_length: 14; d_call: .; v_call: TRBV11-1; clone_size: .
cdr3_aa: CASSPPRGGTQYF; cdr3_nt: TGTGCCAGCTCACCCCCCCGGGGAGGTACGCAGTATTTT; j_call: TRBJ2-3; cdr3_length: 13; d_call: .; v_call: TRBV18; clone_size: .
cdr3_aa: CASTEGLGSYNEQFF; cdr3_nt: TGTGCCAGCACCGAAGGACTAGGGTCCTACAATGAGCAGTTCTTC; j_call: TRBJ2-1; cdr3_length: 15; d_call: TRBD2; v_call: TRBV6-5; clone_size: once
cdr3_aa: CASSVEDRYEQYF; cdr3_nt: TGTGCCAGCAGCGTAGAAGACCGTTACGAGCAGTACTTC; j_call: TRBJ2-7; cdr3_length: 13; d_call: .; v_call: TRBV9; clone_size: .
cdr3_aa: CASSEYGREETQYF; cdr3_nt: TGTGCCAGCAGTGAATACGGAAGGGAAGAGACCCAGTACTTC; j_call: TRBJ2-5; cdr3_length: 14; d_call: .; v_call: TRBV25-1; clone_size: .
cdr3_aa: CASSQGPVGGPVF; cdr3_nt: TGCGCCAGCAGCCAAGGGCCGGTCGGGGGTCCCGTCTTC; j_call: TRBJ2-1; cdr3_length: 13; d_call: .; v_call: TRBV4-1; clone_size: .
cdr3_aa: CASSQGGRLQETQYF; cdr3_nt: TGTGCCAGCAGCCAGGGTGGAAGATTACAAGAGACCCAGTACTTC; j_call: TRBJ2-5; cdr3_length: 15; d_call: .; v_call: TRBV6-5; clone_size: .
cdr3_aa: CASSPRKGRGTYEQYF; cdr3_nt: TGTGCCAGCTCACCACGGAAGGGCCGAGGGACCTACGAGCAGTACTTC; j_call: TRBJ2-7; cdr3_length: 16; d_call: .; v_call: TRBV18; clone_size: .
cdr3_aa: CASSLDGGLNTEAFF; cdr3_nt: TGTGCCAGCAGCTTGGACGGGGGCCTGAACACTGAAGCTTTCTTT; j_call: TRBJ1-1; cdr3_length: 15; d_call: .; v_call: TRBV5-4; clone_size: few
cdr3_aa: CASSAGTGERNYGYTF; cdr3_nt: TGTGCCAGCAGTGCCGGGACAGGGGAGAGGAACTATGGCTACACCTTC; j_call: TRBJ1-2; cdr3_length: 16; d_call: TRBD1; v_call: TRBV2; clone_size: .
cdr3_aa: CSVVLVAGIVQNEQFF; cdr3_nt: TGCAGCGTTGTTCTAGTGGCAGGGATAGTACAAAATGAGCAGTTCTTC; j_call: TRBJ2-1; cdr3_length: 16; d_call: .; v_call: TRBV29-1; clone_size: .
cdr3_aa: CASSGTGTDSPLHF; cdr3_nt: TGTGCCAGCAGCGGGACAGGGACAGATTCACCCCTCCACTTT; j_call: TRBJ1-6; cdr3_length: 14; d_call: TRBD1; v_call: TRBV9; clone_size: once
cdr3_aa: CATSREGGIYGYTF; cdr3_nt: TGTGCCACCAGCAGAGAAGGAGGGATCTATGGCTACACCTTC; j_call: TRBJ1-2; cdr3_length: 14; d_call: .; v_call: TRBV15; clone_size: .
cdr3_aa: CASSFREPMDEQYF; cdr3_nt: TGTGCCAGCAGTTTCCGGGAACCCATGGACGAGCAGTACTTC; j_call: TRBJ2-7; cdr3_length: 14; d_call: .; v_call: TRBV27; clone_size: .
cdr3_aa: CASSSRGSTYEQYF; cdr3_nt: TGTGCCAGCAGCTCCAGGGGTAGCACCTACGAGCAGTACTTC; j_call: TRBJ2-7; cdr3_length: 14; d_call: .; v_call: TRBV5-6; clone_size: .
cdr3_aa: CASSLAGTGLHEQYF; cdr3_nt: TGCGCCAGCAGCTTGGCCGGGACAGGGCTCCACGAGCAGTACTTC; j_call: TRBJ2-7; cdr3_length: 15; d_call: TRBD1; v_call: TRBV5-1; clone_size: once
cdr3_aa: CASSESGGGNYGYTF; cdr3_nt: TGCGCCAGCAGTGAGTCTGGGGGCGGTAACTATGGCTACACCTTC; j_call: TRBJ1-2; cdr3_length: 15; d_call: .; v_call: TRBV10-2; clone_size: .
cdr3_aa: CASSLARDPAYGYTF; cdr3_nt: TGTGCCAGCAGCTTAGCCAGGGACCCCGCCTATGGCTACACCTTC; j_call: TRBJ1-2; cdr3_length: 15; d_call: .; v_call: TRBV11-2; clone_size: .
cdr3_aa: CASSSSRGRKTGNTEAFF; cdr3_nt: TGTGCCAGCAGCTCCTCGCGGGGACGCAAAACGGGGAACACTGAAGCTTTCTTT; j_call: TRBJ1-1; cdr3_length: 18; d_call: .; v_call: TRBV7-9; clone_size: .
cdr3_aa: CASSTSGTGFLYEQYF; cdr3_nt: TGTGCCAGCAGCACATCCGGGACAGGGTTTCTCTACGAGCAGTACTTC; j_call: TRBJ2-7; cdr3_length: 16; d_call: TRBD1; v_call: TRBV28; clone_size: .
cdr3_aa: CASSLGAYNEQFF; cdr3_nt: TGTGCCAGCAGCTTAGGGGCGTACAATGAGCAGTTCTTC; j_call: TRBJ2-1; cdr3_length: 13; d_call: .; v_call: TRBV7-2; clone_size: .
cdr3_aa: CAWKGASGGELFF; cdr3_nt: TGTGCCTGGAAAGGGGCTAGTGGCGGGGAGCTGTTTTTT; j_call: TRBJ2-2; cdr3_length: 13; d_call: .; v_call: TRBV30; clone_size: .
cdr3_aa: CASSRTGSGAFF; cdr3_nt: TGTGCCAGCAGCCGTACAGGGTCTGGAGCTTTCTTT; j_call: TRBJ1-1; cdr3_length: 12; d_call: .; v_call: TRBV5-6; clone_size: .
cdr3_aa: CASSYRDRGFQETQYF; cdr3_nt: TGTGCCAGCAGTTACCGGGACAGGGGGTTCCAAGAGACCCAGTACTTC; j_call: TRBJ2-5; cdr3_length: 16; d_call: TRBD1; v_call: TRBV28; clone_size: .
cdr3_aa: CASSSDRYSYEQYF; cdr3_nt: TGCGCCAGCAGCTCGGACAGGTACTCCTACGAGCAGTACTTC; j_call: TRBJ2-7; cdr3_length: 14; d_call: TRBD1; v_call: TRBV4-1; clone_size: once
cdr3_aa: CASSSGLAALGNEQFF; cdr3_nt: TGTGCCAGCAGCTCAGGACTAGCGGCGTTGGGAAATGAGCAGTTCTTC; j_call: TRBJ2-1; cdr3_length: 16; d_call: TRBD2; v_call: TRBV13; clone_size: .
cdr3_aa: CASSYCTRLQSRANVLTF; cdr3_nt: TGTGCCAGCAGCTACTGTACAAGGTTACAAAGTCGGGCCAACGTCCTGACTTTC; j_call: TRBJ2-6; cdr3_length: 18; d_call: .; v_call: TRBV4-2; clone_size: .
cdr3_aa: CASSQGPTDTQYF; cdr3_nt: TGCGCCAGCAGCCAGGGGCCCACAGATACGCAGTATTTT; j_call: TRBJ2-3; cdr3_length: 13; d_call: .; v_call: TRBV4-1; clone_size: .
cdr3_aa: CASGRTGGVATNEKLFF; cdr3_nt: TGTGCCAGCGGGAGAACAGGGGGGGTTGCAACTAATGAAAAACTGTTTTTT; j_call: TRBJ1-4; cdr3_length: 17; d_call: TRBD1; v_call: TRBV2; clone_size: .
cdr3_aa: CSADGSIYGYTF; cdr3_nt: TGCAGCGCCGACGGAAGCATTTATGGCTACACCTTC; j_call: TRBJ1-2; cdr3_length: 12; d_call: .; v_call: TRBV29-1; clone_size: .